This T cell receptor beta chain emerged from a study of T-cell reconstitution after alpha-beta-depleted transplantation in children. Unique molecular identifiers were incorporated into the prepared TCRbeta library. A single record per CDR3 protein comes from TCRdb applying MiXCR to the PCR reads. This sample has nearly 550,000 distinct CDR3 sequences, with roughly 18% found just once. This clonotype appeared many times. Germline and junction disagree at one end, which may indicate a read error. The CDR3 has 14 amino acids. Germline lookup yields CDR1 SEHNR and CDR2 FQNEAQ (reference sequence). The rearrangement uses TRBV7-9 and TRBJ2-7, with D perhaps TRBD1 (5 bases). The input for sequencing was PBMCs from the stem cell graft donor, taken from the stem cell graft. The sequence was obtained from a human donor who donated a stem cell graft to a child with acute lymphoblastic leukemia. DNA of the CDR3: TGTGCCAGCAGTTTAGACAGAGCCTCCTACGAGCAGTACTTC. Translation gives CASSLDRASYEQYF.